Following are 24 T cell receptor beta chains from one sample sequenced in a study of shared T cell receptors in the human thymus. TCRdb's table, derived via immunoSEQ multiplex PCR, lists solely in-frame clones and lacks some. This table holds about 660,000 clones, approximately 87% found once. These data were also filed under a second study, of human thymus T cells.

Sequencing used thymocytes. These receptors all stem from a boy in the first two years of life with a congenital heart defect.

This rearrangement joins TRBV4-2 to TRBJ2-2; TRBD2 matches 14 bases. The CDR3 runs 22 residues. J lost 1 base, V lost 0 bases, and 13 bases had no gene match. Germline assignment: CDR1 LGHNA and CDR2 YNFKEQ. The CDR3, as DNA: TGTGCCAGCAGCCAAGATGATAGGACTAGCGGGAGGCCTCTCGTGAACACCGGGGAGCTGTTTTTT. Protein: CASSQDDRTSGRPLVNTGELFF.

V is TRBV23-1 and J is TRBJ2-7; D might be TRBD2 (5 bases). TRBV23-1 is noted as an ORF with a role that remains uncertain. The CDR3 sequence is 16 residues long. Trimming took 6 bases from V and 1 from J, leaving 19 bases between them. Written as DNA, the CDR3 is TGCGCCAGCAGCCCCCGGCGGAGGTCCGCTTCCTACGAGCAGTACTTC. Translated, it gives CASSPRRRSASYEQYF.

The chain recombines TRBV6-5 with TRBJ1-1; D might be TRBD1 (6 bases). Trimming left V 0 bases short and J 5 bases short, with 13 bases between. There are 15 residues in the CDR3. Germline values: CDR1 MNHEY, CDR2 SVGAGI. The CDR3 nucleotides are TGTGCCAGCAGTTACTCGGCGGGGGCGCGAACTGAAGCTTTCTTT. Its translation is CASSYSAGARTEAFF.

This CDR3 is CASSHGRDRGYYEQYF. The CDR3 DNA is TGTGCCAGCAGTCACGGTAGGGACAGGGGGTACTACGAGCAGTACTTC. The rearrangement uses TRBV27 and TRBJ2-7; the match to TRBD1 covers 11 bases. Germline V gene data show CDR1 as MNHEY and CDR2 as SMNVEV (reference sequence). CDR3 length equals 16 residues. V dropped 5 bases and J dropped 3; count of bases not matched to a gene: 9.

The chain combines TRBV30 with TRBJ1-5; 11 bases match TRBD1. Unmatched junction bases numbered 0, after V lost 5 bases and J lost 6 bases. The CDR3 is made up of 12 amino acids. The germline V gene encodes CDR1 GTSNPN and CDR2 SVGIG (reference sequence). This CDR3 reads CAWGTGGQPQHF. The CDR3 DNA is TGTGCCTGGGGGACAGGGGGTCAGCCCCAGCATTTT.

The chain links TRBV28 to TRBJ1-4; perhaps TRBD1 as D (5 bases). Germline CDR1 reads MDHEN; CDR2 reads SYDVKM. V shed 7 bases and J shed 3 bases, with 18 bases lying between them. This CDR3 has 16 amino acids. CDR3 amino acids: CASTPHRGGANEKLFF. CDR3 nucleotide sequence: TGTGCCAGCACCCCCCATCGGGGGGGGGCTAATGAAAAACTGTTTTTT.

The chain combines TRBV11-2 with TRBJ2-5, with 8 bases matching TRBD2. CDR3 length equals 15 residues. CDR1 and CDR2 (germline): SGHAT, FQNNGV. V dropped 2 bases and J dropped 2; count of bases not matched to a gene: 4. The CDR3 sequence: CASSLRGGHQETQYF. CDR3 nucleotide sequence: TGTGCCAGCAGCTTACGGGGGGGACATCAAGAGACCCAGTACTTC.

The chain carries TRBV18 and TRBJ2-5, with 8 bases matching TRBD1. Looked up from germline, CDR1 is KGHSH and CDR2 is LQKENI. The CDR3 contains 18 residues. Trimming removed 4 bases from V and 5 bases from J; junction bases left unmatched: 18. In DNA form, the CDR3 reads TGTGCCAGCTCACGGACAGGGCGGAATCCCCTTGTCTATGAGACCCAGTACTTC. It translates to CASSRTGRNPLVYETQYF.

The chain links TRBV27 to TRBJ2-2, with 10 bases matching TRBD2. V shed 5 bases, J shed 5 bases, and the junction held 5 bases outside the gene matches. The germline V gene has CDR1 MNHEY and CDR2 SMNVEV (reference sequence). CDR3 length equals 15 residues. CDR3 region: CASSSGRAGTGELFF. In DNA form, the CDR3 reads TGTGCCAGCAGTAGCGGGAGGGCCGGAACCGGGGAGCTGTTTTTT.

The chain couples TRBV6-5 to TRBJ2-2, with 8 bases identical to TRBD2. Unmatched junction bases numbered 4, after V lost 2 bases and J lost 5 bases. Germline loops: CDR1 MNHEY, CDR2 SVGAGI. The CDR3 covers 15 residues. Here the CDR3 DNA reads TGTGCCAGCAGTTACCCTTCGGGGGGGACCGGGGAGCTGTTTTTT. It is translated as CASSYPSGGTGELFF.

Only a few counts were recorded for this clone. This sequence joins TRBV6-1 and TRBJ1-5; D is ambiguous. Germline CDR1 MNHNS, CDR2 SASEGT. V lost 5 bases and J 4 bases, leaving 9 bases between the germline ends. The CDR3 contains 13 residues. The CDR3 is CASSPTPNQPQHF. The CDR3 DNA reads TGTGCCAGCAGTCCGACACCTAATCAGCCCCAGCATTTT.

V is TRBV12-5 and J is TRBJ2-2; no firm D call. Germline CDR1 is LGHNT and CDR2 is FRNRAP. V shed 2 bases and J shed 6 bases, with 7 bases lying between them. The CDR3 extends over 13 amino acids. CDR3 nucleotides: TGTGCTAGTGGTTTGACTGCCTCCGGGGAGCTGTTTTTT. Its protein product is CASGLTASGELFF. Full variable domain (missing parts from reference TRBV12-5 and TRBJ2-2): DARVTQTPRHKVTEMGQEVTMRCQPILGHNTVFWYRQTMMQGLELLAYFRNRAPLDDSGMPKDRFSAEMPDATLATLKIQPSEPRDSAVYFCASGLTASGELFFGEGSRLTVL.

The genes are TRBV15 and TRBJ2-3; 10 bases are shared with TRBD2. Germline values: CDR1 LNHNV, CDR2 YYDKDF (reference sequence). Unmatched junction bases numbered 3, after V lost 0 bases and J lost 0 bases. The CDR3 has 17 residues. The CDR3 nucleotides read TGTGCCACCAGCAGAGACCGGACTAGCGGAAGCACAGATACGCAGTATTTT. Translating it yields CATSRDRTSGSTDTQYF. The full variable domain, in which reference TRBV15 and TRBJ2-3 provide the parts outside the CDR3, is DAMVIQNPRYQVTQFGKPVTLSCSQTLNHNVMYWYQQKSSQAPKLLFHYYDKDFNNEADTPDNFQSRRPNTSFCFLDIRSPGLGDTAMYLCATSRDRTSGSTDTQYFGPGTRLTVL.

The chain couples TRBV5-1 to TRBJ2-6, with 7 bases fitting TRBD1. With 2 bases clipped from V and 2 bases from J, the junction kept 1 base outside the gene matches. This CDR3 contains 15 residues. Germline V CDR1 and CDR2: SGHRS, YFSETQ. The DNA for the CDR3 is TGCGCCAGCAGCTTCACAGGGGCTGGGGCCAACGTCCTGACTTTC. As protein: CASSFTGAGANVLTF.

Here the CDR3 reads CASSEPDRRSGNTIYF. The CDR3 nucleotides read TGTGCCAGCAGTGAGCCCGACAGGCGCTCTGGAAACACCATATATTTT. The chain carries TRBV6-1 and TRBJ1-3; D is perhaps TRBD1 (6 bases). The germline V and J ends were trimmed by 3 bases and 0 bases, with 12 bases remaining between them. The CDR3 is 16 residues long. CDR1 is MNHNS and CDR2 is SASEGT in the germline V gene.

The genes are TRBV5-4 and TRBJ1-2, with 8 bases that match TRBD1. This CDR3 is built from 16 residues. Germline V gene sequence: CDR1 SGHNT, CDR2 YYREEE (reference sequence). After removal of 2 bases from V and 4 bases from J, the junction contained 10 bases not matched to a gene. This CDR3 reads CASSLDRRQGSYGYTF. The CDR3 bases are TGTGCCAGCAGCTTAGATAGGCGACAGGGGTCCTATGGCTACACCTTC.

V gene TRBV30 combines with J gene TRBJ2-3, with 7 bases lining up with TRBD2. From germline, CDR1 is GTSNPN and CDR2 SVGIG (reference sequence). This CDR3 comprises 12 residues. V trimming: 4 bases; J trimming: 5 bases; junction bases outside the gene matches: 3. In DNA form, the CDR3 reads TGTGCCTGGACTAGCGGAGGAGATACGCAGTATTTT. It codes for CAWTSGGDTQYF.

The chain carries TRBV7-9 and TRBJ2-7; 9 positions agree with TRBD2. Germline loops: CDR1 SEHNR, CDR2 FQNEAQ (reference sequence). J was trimmed by 5 bases and V by 5 bases; bases with no gene match: 7. The CDR3 runs 14 residues. CDR3 in amino acids: CASSEGLAIHEQYF. The DNA for the CDR3 is TGTGCCAGCAGCGAGGGACTAGCAATACACGAGCAGTACTTC.

The V and J genes are TRBV4-1 and TRBJ2-7; tentative D call: TRBD2 (5 bases). Germline V gene sequence: CDR1 MGHRA, CDR2 YSYEKL. The V end lost 0 bases, the J end lost 2 bases, and 23 bases lay between the germline ends. CDR3 size: 19 residues. CDR3 loop: CASSQEFGLSLREPYEQYF. CDR3 in DNA: TGCGCCAGCAGCCAAGAGTTCGGACTCTCTCTCCGGGAACCCTACGAGCAGTACTTC.

The rearrangement uses TRBV5-6 and TRBJ2-7; 8 bases align to TRBD2. After removal of 4 bases from V and 1 base from J, the junction contained 7 bases not matched to a gene. The CDR3 is 15 amino acids. Germline V CDR1 and CDR2: SGHDT, YYEEEE. The CDR3 coding sequence is TGTGCCAGCAGCCGTACCAGCGGGAGTTCCTACGAGCAGTACTTC. It is translated as CASSRTSGSSYEQYF.

The chain uses TRBV4-1 and TRBJ1-1, with 7 bases that match TRBD1. This CDR3 has 18 residues. Trimming took 1 base from V and 5 from J; bases not matched to a gene: 16. The germline gives CDR1 MGHRA, CDR2 YSYEKL. The chain's CDR3 is CASSQVRGPTTGATEAFF. The CDR3 DNA sequence: TGCGCCAGCAGCCAAGTAAGGGGGCCGACTACAGGGGCTACTGAAGCTTTCTTT.

The chain carries TRBV7-9 and TRBJ2-4, with 10 bases fitting TRBD2. With V trimmed by 3 bases and J by 6 bases, 5 bases remained unmatched. The CDR3 is 15 residues long. Germline CDR1 and CDR2: SEHNR and FQNEAQ (reference sequence). CDR3 residues: CASSFEREGGNIQYF. The DNA of the CDR3 is TGTGCCAGCAGCTTCGAGCGGGAGGGCGGAAACATTCAGTACTTC.

This clone has only one observation. This rearrangement joins TRBV27 to TRBJ2-3, with TRBD2 matching 10 bases. This CDR3 region has 15 residues. Unmatched junction bases numbered 6, after V lost 6 bases and J lost 3 bases. Germline CDR1 reads MNHEY; CDR2 reads SMNVEV (reference sequence). CDR3 nucleotides: TGTGCCAGCAGGGGGACTAGCGCACTTACAGATACGCAGTATTTT. Translating it yields CASRGTSALTDTQYF.

The J gene is TRBJ2-1, the V gene TRBV13; TRBD2 agrees at 10 bases. The CDR3 sequence is 15 residues long. Germline V gene data show CDR1 as PRHDT and CDR2 as FYEKMQ (reference sequence). V shed 0 bases, J shed 8 bases, and the junction held 4 bases outside the gene matches. CDR3 nucleotides: TGTGCCAGCAGCTTAGGGGGGAGCGGGGGGGATGAGCAGTTCTTC. This sequence encodes CASSLGGSGGDEQFF. The variable domain in full, completed from reference TRBV13 and TRBJ2-1, reads AAGVIQSPRHLIKEKRETATLKCYPIPRHDTVYWYQQGPGQDPQFLISFYEKMQSDKGSIPDRFSAQQFSDYHSELNMSSLELGDSALYFCASSLGGSGGDEQFFGPGTRLTVL.